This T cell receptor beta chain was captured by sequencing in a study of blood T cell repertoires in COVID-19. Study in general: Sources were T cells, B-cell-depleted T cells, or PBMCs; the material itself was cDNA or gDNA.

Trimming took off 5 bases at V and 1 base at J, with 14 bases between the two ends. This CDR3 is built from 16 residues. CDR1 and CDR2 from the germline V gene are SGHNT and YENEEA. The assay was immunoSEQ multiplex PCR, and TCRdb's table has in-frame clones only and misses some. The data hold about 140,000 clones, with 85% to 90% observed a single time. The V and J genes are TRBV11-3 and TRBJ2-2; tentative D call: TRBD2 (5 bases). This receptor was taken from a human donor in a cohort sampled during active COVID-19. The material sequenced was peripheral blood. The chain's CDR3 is CASSLQRTLNTGELFF. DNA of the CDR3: TGTGCCAGCAGCCTTCAACGGACTTTGAACACCGGGGAGCTGTTTTTT.